This T cell receptor (beta chain) was sequenced in a study of human CD8 memory T cell subsets. The CDR3 is made up of 15 amino acids. Germline V CDR1 and CDR2: MNHEY, SMNVEV (reference sequence). UMI-labeled 5' RACE was the method by which TCR beta libraries were made. TCRdb re-called the 5' RACE reads; every CDR3 protein appears as one record, without DNA. This table holds about 17,000 distinct CDR3 sequences. Phenotypically, stem-like memory CD8+ T cells (TSTEM) were characterized as CCR7+ PD-1- TIGIT-. The receptor was derived from a human donor in good health. Sequenced: CD8+ stem-like memory T cells (TSCM and TCM) sorted from PBMCs. As for subset: stem-like memory CD8 T cells (TSTEM), CCR7+ PD-1- TIGIT-. This chain connects TRBV27 to TRBJ1-3; the TCRdb D gene call, TRBD1, has no DNA to confirm it. CDR3 sequence reads: CASSQDRGLGNTIYF.